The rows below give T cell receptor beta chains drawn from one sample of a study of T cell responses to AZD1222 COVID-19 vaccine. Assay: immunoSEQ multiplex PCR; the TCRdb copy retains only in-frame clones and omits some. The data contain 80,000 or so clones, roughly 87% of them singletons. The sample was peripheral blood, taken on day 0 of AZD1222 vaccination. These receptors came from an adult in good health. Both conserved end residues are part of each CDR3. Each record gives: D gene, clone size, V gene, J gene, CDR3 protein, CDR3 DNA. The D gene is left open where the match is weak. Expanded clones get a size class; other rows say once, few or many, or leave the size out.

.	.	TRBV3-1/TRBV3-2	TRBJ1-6	CASSPAGGKNSPLHF	TGTGCCAGCAGCCCTGCCGGGGGGAAGAATTCACCCCTCCACTTT
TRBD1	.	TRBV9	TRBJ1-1	CASSATGVGDTEAFF	TGTGCCAGCAGCGCGACAGGGGTAGGTGACACTGAAGCTTTCTTT
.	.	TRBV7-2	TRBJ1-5	CASSLWGSTNQPQHF	TGTGCCAGCAGCTTATGGGGCAGCACAAATCAGCCCCAGCATTTT
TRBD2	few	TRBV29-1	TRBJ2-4	CSVEWDYEGIQYF	TGCAGCGTTGAGTGGGACTATGAGGGCATTCAGTACTTC
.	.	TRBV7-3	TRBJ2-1	CASSIGGAAAYNEQFF	TGTGCCAGCAGTATTGGAGGAGCGGCTGCCTACAATGAGCAGTTCTTC
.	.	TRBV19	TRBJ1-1	CASSDQGGNTEAFF	TGTGCCAGTAGCGACCAAGGGGGGAACACTGAAGCTTTCTTT
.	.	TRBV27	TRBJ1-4	CASSFGQRPNNEKLFF	TGTGCCAGCAGTTTCGGACAGAGACCGAATAATGAAAAACTGTTTTTT
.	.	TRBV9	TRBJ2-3	CASSVWVGAYTQYF	TGTGCCAGCAGCGTATGGGTTGGGGCCTATACGCAGTATTTT
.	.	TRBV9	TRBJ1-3	CASSVEGSGNTIYF	TGTGCCAGCAGCGTAGAAGGGTCCGGGAACACCATATATTTT
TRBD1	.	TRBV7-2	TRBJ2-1	CASSLARGQGINEQFF	TGTGCCAGCAGCTTAGCGCGAGGACAGGGGATCAATGAGCAGTTCTTC
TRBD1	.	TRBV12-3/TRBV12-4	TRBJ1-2	CASTTGGWGYTF	TGTGCCAGCACCACAGGGGGCTGGGGCTACACCTTC
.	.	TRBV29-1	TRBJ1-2	CSVGLGRSNYGYTF	TGCAGCGTTGGGCTGGGGCGATCGAACTATGGCTACACCTTC
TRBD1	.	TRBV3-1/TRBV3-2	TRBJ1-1	CASSRLRGTEAFF	TGTGCCAGCAGCCGGCTCAGGGGGACTGAAGCTTTCTTT
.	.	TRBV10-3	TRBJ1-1	CAISDRTQNTRAFF	TGTGCCATCAGTGATAGGACACAGAACACAAGAGCTTTCTTT
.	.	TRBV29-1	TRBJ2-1	CSAQTGPQFF	TGCAGCGCCCAAACAGGGCCTCAGTTCTTC
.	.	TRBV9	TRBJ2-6	CASSVSGTSGANVLTF	TGTGCCAGCAGCGTATCCGGGACGTCTGGGGCCAACGTCCTGACTTTC
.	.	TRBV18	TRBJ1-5	CASSPLGASNQPQHF	TGTGCCAGCTCACCCCTGGGGGCTAGCAATCAGCCCCAGCATTTT
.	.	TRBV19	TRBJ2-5	CASLGQQETQYF	TGTGCCAGTTTGGGCCAGCAAGAGACCCAGTACTTC
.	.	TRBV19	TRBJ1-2	CASSGRDGYGYTF	TGTGCCAGTAGTGGTCGTGACGGCTATGGCTACACCTTC
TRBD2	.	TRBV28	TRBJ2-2	CASSLSTSGSPGELFF	TGTGCCAGCAGTTTATCTACTAGCGGGAGTCCCGGGGAGCTGTTTTTT
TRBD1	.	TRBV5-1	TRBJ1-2	CASSSGDRSRGYTF	TGCGCCAGCAGCTCCGGGGACAGGTCTCGGGGCTACACCTTC
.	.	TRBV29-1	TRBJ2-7	CSVRTGFGEQYF	TGCAGCGTCCGGACGGGCTTCGGCGAGCAGTACTTC
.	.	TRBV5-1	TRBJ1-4	CASSRERNEKLFF	TGCGCCAGCAGCCGGGAGAGAAATGAAAAACTGTTTTTT
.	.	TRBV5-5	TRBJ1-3	CASSLGASGNTIYF	TGTGCCAGCAGCTTGGGTGCCTCTGGAAACACCATATATTTT
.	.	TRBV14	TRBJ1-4	CASSRSSRVGKLFF	TGTGCCAGCAGCCGCTCCTCCCGGGTGGGAAAACTGTTTTTT
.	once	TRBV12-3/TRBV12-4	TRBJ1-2	CASSPGLDYGYTF	TGTGCCAGCAGTCCCGGCCTCGATTATGGCTACACCTTC
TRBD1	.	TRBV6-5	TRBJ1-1	CASRGTGVTEAFF	TGTGCCAGCAGGGGGACAGGGGTCACTGAAGCTTTCTTT
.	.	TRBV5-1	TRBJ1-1	CASSRDGNTEAFF	TGCGCCAGCAGTCGGGACGGGAACACTGAAGCTTTCTTT
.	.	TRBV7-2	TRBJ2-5	CASSLAGETQYF	TGTGCCAGCAGCTTAGCGGGAGAGACCCAGTACTTC
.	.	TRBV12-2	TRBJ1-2	CASRLIFTGGANYGYTF	TGTGCAAGTCGCTTAATATTCACAGGGGGAGCTAACTATGGCTACACCTTC
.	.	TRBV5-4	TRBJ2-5	CASSTPGSGSAKTQYF	TGTGCCAGCAGCACCCCGGGTAGCGGTAGCGCGAAGACCCAGTACTTC
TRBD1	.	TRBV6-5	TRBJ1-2	CASSPDRVDNGYTF	TGTGCCAGCAGTCCGGACAGGGTTGATAATGGCTACACCTTC
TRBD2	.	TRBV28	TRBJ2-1	CASSLSAGLGSWGEQFF	TGTGCCAGCAGCCTTAGCGCGGGACTAGGGTCCTGGGGTGAGCAGTTCTTC
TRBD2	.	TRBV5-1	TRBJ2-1	CASSYPTHNWTSGRTGDEQFF	TGCGCCAGCAGTTACCCTACGCACAACTGGACTAGCGGGAGGACGGGGGATGAGCAGTTCTTC
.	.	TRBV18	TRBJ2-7	CASSPQGTSHEQYF	TGTGCCAGCTCACCACAGGGAACCTCCCACGAGCAGTACTTC
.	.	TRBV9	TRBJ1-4	CASSVDGIGEKLFF	TGTGCCAGCAGCGTAGACGGGATCGGGGAAAAACTGTTTTTT
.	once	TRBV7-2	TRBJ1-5	CASSLVGQPQHF	TGTGCCAGCAGCTTAGTAGGTCAGCCCCAGCATTTT
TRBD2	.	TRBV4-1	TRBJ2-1	CASSPSGQREDNEQFF	TGCGCCAGCAGCCCCAGTGGGCAGCGGGAAGACAATGAGCAGTTCTTC
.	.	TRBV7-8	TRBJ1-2	CASSLEAALYGYTF	TGTGCCAGCTCCCTAGAGGCCGCCCTCTATGGCTACACCTTC
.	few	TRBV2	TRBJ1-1	CASSEPFPTDPNTEAFF	TGTGCCAGCAGCGAACCTTTCCCGACAGATCCTAACACTGAAGCTTTCTTT
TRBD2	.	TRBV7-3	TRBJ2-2	CASSPLLAGGTGELFF	TGTGCCAGCAGCCCCCTCCTAGCGGGAGGCACCGGGGAGCTGTTTTTT